This TCR beta chain comes out of a study of blood T cell repertoires in COVID-19. About the research overall: The cDNA or gDNA used as material had been derived from T cells, B-cell-depleted T cells, or PBMCs.

Source study methods: Estimated nucleated cell counts came from reference gene primer amplification. Produced via immunoSEQ multiplex PCR; TCRdb's table is partial and in-frame only. D and trimming were read from the DNA, whereas the V and J calls and clone size are those reported in that table. The sample has approximately 150,000 clones, around four fifths seen once; the top ten hold 6.2%. Individuals drawn from 24 US areas were about 18 to 95 years old. The recovered donors of Cohort 3 showed two negative PCRs, clearance, or symptom resolution. V lost 1 base and J 2 bases, leaving 10 bases between the germline ends. The CDR3 has 15 residues. From germline, CDR1 is SGHVS and CDR2 FNYEAQ.

The source is a woman aged 40 to 50 who had recovered from COVID-19. The V and J genes are TRBV7-6 and TRBJ2-3; D unclear. The sequencing input was PBMCs or T cells enriched from blood (not recorded which). The CDR3 region is CASSLGSRSTDTQYF. The CDR3 DNA sequence: TGTGCCAGCAGCTTAGGGTCTCGGTCCACAGATACGCAGTATTTT.